A selection of T cell receptor beta chains follows, all from one sample in a study of shared clonotypes between healthy human individuals. Produced via immunoSEQ multiplex PCR; TCRdb's table is partial and in-frame only. The profile shows about 750,000 clones, 80% to 95% of them singletons. The sample consisted of naive CD8+ T cells sorted from blood. These receptors originate from a man between 25 and 39 years old in good health. CDR3s include the opening cysteine and the closing phenylalanine or tryptophan. D genes are given only for firm matches. Clone size appears in some rows only: once, few, many, or a class for an expanded clone.

J: TRBJ2-1; size: .; V: TRBV29-1; D: TRBD1; DNA: TGCAGCGTTTGGACAGGGGGACTCGATGAGCAGTTCTTC; CDR3: CSVWTGGLDEQFF
J: TRBJ2-7; size: .; V: TRBV5-1; D: .; DNA: TGCGCCAGCAGCTTGGGACCTACCTACGAGCAGTACTTC; CDR3: CASSLGPTYEQYF
J: TRBJ1-4; size: .; V: TRBV2; D: .; DNA: TGTGCCAGCATTACTAATGAAAAACTGTTTTTT; CDR3: CASITNEKLFF
J: TRBJ2-2; size: .; V: TRBV16; D: .; DNA: TGTGCCAGCAGCCAGGGGAACACCGGGGAGCTGTTTTTT; CDR3: CASSQGNTGELFF
J: TRBJ1-5; size: .; V: TRBV28; D: TRBD1; DNA: TGTGCCAGCAGTTCGGGACAGGGGATCGATCAGCCCCAGCATTTT; CDR3: CASSSGQGIDQPQHF
J: TRBJ2-1; size: .; V: TRBV4-2; D: TRBD2; DNA: TGTGCCAGCAGCCCCCGTGGACTAGCGGGAGTCTATGAGCAGTTCTTC; CDR3: CASSPRGLAGVYEQFF
J: TRBJ1-1; size: .; V: TRBV23-1; D: TRBD1; DNA: TGCGCCAGCAGCCCATGGGATACAGGGGGCACTGAAGCTTTCTTT; CDR3: CASSPWDTGGTEAFF
J: TRBJ2-7; size: .; V: TRBV7-9; D: .; DNA: TGTGCCAGCAGCTTAGCGCAAGGCGGACGCTACGAGCAGTACTTC; CDR3: CASSLAQGGRYEQYF
J: TRBJ2-5; size: .; V: TRBV7-9; D: .; DNA: TGTGCCAGCAGCTGGGTTCTGGAGACCCAGTACTTC; CDR3: CASSWVLETQYF
J: TRBJ2-3; size: .; V: TRBV7-9; D: .; DNA: TGTGCCAGCAGCCCTGATCTGGGCTTGTATACGCAGTATTTT; CDR3: CASSPDLGLYTQYF
J: TRBJ1-1; size: .; V: TRBV28; D: .; DNA: TGTGCCAGCAGTTTCACGGACACGGGGAACACTGAAGCTTTCTTT; CDR3: CASSFTDTGNTEAFF
J: TRBJ2-5; size: .; V: TRBV9; D: .; DNA: TGTGCCAGCAGCCCGTCGGGATTGCAAGAGACCCAGTACTTC; CDR3: CASSPSGLQETQYF
J: TRBJ2-7; size: .; V: TRBV6-5; D: .; DNA: TGTGCCAGCAGTTACTCTGCCGGACTAAACCCCTACGAGCAGTACTTC; CDR3: CASSYSAGLNPYEQYF
J: TRBJ2-2; size: .; V: TRBV29-1; D: TRBD1; DNA: TGCAGCGTTGAAGATCGAAGGGGGCGTGGGGAAAACACCGGGGAGCTGTTTTTT; CDR3: CSVEDRRGRGENTGELFF
J: TRBJ1-2; size: .; V: TRBV19; D: .; DNA: TGTGCCAGTACCCTCGGTCGAGGGGAGGCCTATGGCTACACCTTC; CDR3: CASTLGRGEAYGYTF
J: TRBJ2-3; size: .; V: TRBV30; D: TRBD2; DNA: TGTGCCTGGGGGGGACTAGCGGGGCAGGTCACAGATACGCAGTATTTT; CDR3: CAWGGLAGQVTDTQYF
J: TRBJ2-2; size: .; V: TRBV27; D: TRBD2; DNA: TGTGCCAGCAGTTTCGGGGCTAGCGGGACCGGGGAGCTGTTTTTT; CDR3: CASSFGASGTGELFF
J: TRBJ2-5; size: .; V: TRBV7-2; D: TRBD2; DNA: TGTGCCAGCAGCTTATCCTTCAGCGGGAGGGGGCAAGAGACCCAGTACTTC; CDR3: CASSLSFSGRGQETQYF
J: TRBJ2-5; size: .; V: TRBV13; D: TRBD1; DNA: TGTGCCAGCAGCTTAGTTCGGGACAGGGGGGAAGAGACCCAGTACTTC; CDR3: CASSLVRDRGEETQYF
J: TRBJ2-7; size: .; V: TRBV6-1; D: .; DNA: TGTGCCAGCAGTGAAGCTACAGGGATTGTCTACGAGCAGTACTTC; CDR3: CASSEATGIVYEQYF
J: TRBJ2-1; size: .; V: TRBV11-3; D: TRBD2; DNA: TGTGCCAGCAGCTTAGGTCCGGGAGGGTCAAATGAGCAGTTCTTC; CDR3: CASSLGPGGSNEQFF
J: TRBJ2-7; size: .; V: TRBV11-2; D: .; DNA: TGTGCCAGCAGCTTAGATCTCCCATCCGGAGGGGCCTACGAGCAGTACTTC; CDR3: CASSLDLPSGGAYEQYF
J: TRBJ2-5; size: .; V: TRBV27; D: TRBD1; DNA: TGTGCCAGCACTGGACAGGGGTCGGAGACCCAGTACTTC; CDR3: CASTGQGSETQYF
J: TRBJ2-7; size: .; V: TRBV28; D: TRBD2; DNA: TGTGCCAGCAGCCTTCGACCGGGGAGGGGTTACGAGCAGTACTTC; CDR3: CASSLRPGRGYEQYF
J: TRBJ2-1; size: .; V: TRBV21-1; D: .; DNA: .; CDR3: CASSKDWAGGSYNEQFF
J: TRBJ1-1; size: .; V: TRBV29-1; D: .; DNA: TGCAGCGTTGAGGCCAGGGAAGTTCTGGACACTGAAGCTTTCTTT; CDR3: CSVEAREVLDTEAFF
J: TRBJ1-1; size: once; V: TRBV30; D: .; DNA: TGTGCCTGGAGTGTAGGCTGGGTTACTGAAGCTTTCTTT; CDR3: CAWSVGWVTEAFF
J: TRBJ2-7; size: once; V: TRBV6-1; D: .; DNA: TGTGCCAGCAGGGATACAAATTCCTACGAGCAGTACTTC; CDR3: CASRDTNSYEQYF
J: TRBJ2-7; size: .; V: TRBV5-1; D: .; DNA: TGCGCCAGCAGCCATCCTACGGGGGAGCAGTACTTC; CDR3: CASSHPTGEQYF
J: TRBJ2-3; size: .; V: TRBV30; D: TRBD1; DNA: TGTGCCTGGAGGCGGGGACAGGCTAGCACAGATACGCAGTATTTT; CDR3: CAWRRGQASTDTQYF
J: TRBJ2-5; size: .; V: TRBV4-1; D: .; DNA: TGCGCCAGCAGCCAAGAGGCCATACAGGAGACCCAGTACTTC; CDR3: CASSQEAIQETQYF
J: TRBJ2-1; size: .; V: TRBV5-1; D: TRBD2; DNA: TGCGCCAGCAGCTTGGCGGGGGGCAATGAGCAGTTCTTC; CDR3: CASSLAGGNEQFF
J: TRBJ2-3; size: .; V: TRBV10-3; D: .; DNA: TGTGCCATCAGTGAGTCGAGTGGCGGATTCACAGATACGCAGTATTTT; CDR3: CAISESSGGFTDTQYF
J: TRBJ2-5; size: once; V: TRBV18; D: TRBD1; DNA: TGTGCCAGCTCACCTGAGGACAGGGTCGGCCCGGGGGTGGAGACCCAGTACTTC; CDR3: CASSPEDRVGPGVETQYF
J: TRBJ1-1; size: .; V: TRBV28; D: .; DNA: TGTGCCAGCAGTTGGGGAACGACCCTCGCTCCGCAGGGGACTGAAGCTTTCTTT; CDR3: CASSWGTTLAPQGTEAFF
J: TRBJ2-3; size: .; V: TRBV6-1; D: TRBD1; DNA: TGTGCCAGCAGTGAACAAACAGGGGGCGCAGATACGCAGTATTTT; CDR3: CASSEQTGGADTQYF
J: TRBJ2-7; size: .; V: TRBV27; D: TRBD2; DNA: TGTGCCAGCAGTTGGTCTAGCGGGAACGAGCAGTACTTC; CDR3: CASSWSSGNEQYF
J: TRBJ2-7; size: .; V: TRBV4-3; D: .; DNA: TGCGCCAGCAGCCACGAATACCAGACAGAACAGCAGTACTTC; CDR3: CASSHEYQTEQQYF
J: TRBJ2-3; size: .; V: TRBV7-8; D: .; DNA: TGTGCCAGCAGCCCGTCGGGGGGCACAGATACGCAGTATTTT; CDR3: CASSPSGGTDTQYF
J: TRBJ2-2; size: .; V: TRBV9; D: .; DNA: TGTGCCAGCAGCGTACCTATGGGGGAGCTGTTTTTT; CDR3: CASSVPMGELFF
J: TRBJ2-1; size: .; V: TRBV7-9; D: .; DNA: TGTGCCAGCAGCCCCCTCCAGTTCGGGAATAGCTACAATGAGCAGTTCTTC; CDR3: CASSPLQFGNSYNEQFF
J: TRBJ2-5; size: .; V: TRBV5-4; D: TRBD1; DNA: TGTGCCAGCACCTTATTGGGACAGACTTTTACTGGAGAGACCCAGTACTTC; CDR3: CASTLLGQTFTGETQYF
J: TRBJ2-7; size: .; V: TRBV28; D: .; DNA: TGTGCCAGCAGCTTATCCCGCCGATCCCTTAACTTTGACGAGCAGTACTTC; CDR3: CASSLSRRSLNFDEQYF
J: TRBJ1-5; size: .; V: TRBV28; D: .; DNA: TGTGCCAGCACTGTACAGGGATATAGCAATCAGCCCCAGCATTTT; CDR3: CASTVQGYSNQPQHF
J: TRBJ2-7; size: .; V: TRBV6-5; D: .; DNA: TGTGCCAGCAGCCGGGACTGGGGCGCCTACGAGCAGTACTTC; CDR3: CASSRDWGAYEQYF
J: TRBJ1-4; size: once; V: TRBV30; D: .; DNA: TGTGCCTGGAGTCCTACAGGAGACGAACTGTTTTTT; CDR3: CAWSPTGDELFF
J: TRBJ2-3; size: .; V: TRBV5-1; D: .; DNA: TGCGCCAGCGGCAGCCGGGACTCCACAGATACGCAGTATTTT; CDR3: CASGSRDSTDTQYF
J: TRBJ2-1; size: .; V: TRBV5-4; D: .; DNA: TGTGCCAGCAGCTCCCTTGAGAGCTCCTACAATGAGCAGTTCTTC; CDR3: CASSSLESSYNEQFF
J: TRBJ2-1; size: .; V: TRBV7-9; D: .; DNA: TGTGCCAGCAGCCCCCGGGACACGAGCTCCTACAATGAGCAGTTCTTC; CDR3: CASSPRDTSSYNEQFF
J: TRBJ2-5; size: once; V: TRBV5-1; D: .; DNA: TGCGCCAGCAGTAACGACAGAGGTACGGAGACCCAGTACTTC; CDR3: CASSNDRGTETQYF
J: TRBJ2-7; size: .; V: TRBV5-1; D: .; DNA: TGCGCCAGCAGCTTAGCCGGGACCTTACACGAGCAGTACTTC; CDR3: CASSLAGTLHEQYF
J: TRBJ2-5; size: .; V: TRBV5-4; D: TRBD2; DNA: TGTGCCAGCACTCAAGCGGGGGGAGGGCAAGAGACCCAGTACTTC; CDR3: CASTQAGGGQETQYF
J: TRBJ2-7; size: .; V: TRBV5-1; D: TRBD2; DNA: TGCGCCAGCGATTCCGGGACTAGCGGGATACGGCACGAGCAGTACTTC; CDR3: CASDSGTSGIRHEQYF
J: TRBJ1-1; size: .; V: TRBV5-4; D: .; DNA: TGTGCCAGCAGCTTGGGGGGGGCGAATGAAGCTTTCTTT; CDR3: CASSLGGANEAFF
J: TRBJ2-3; size: .; V: TRBV7-9; D: .; DNA: TGTGCCAGCAGCTTACCTTCCACACCGGGGGTAAGCACAGATACGCAGTATTTT; CDR3: CASSLPSTPGVSTDTQYF
J: TRBJ1-2; size: once; V: TRBV28; D: .; DNA: TGTGCCAGCAGTTTGGGACGGAAGGCTAACTATGGCTACACCTTC; CDR3: CASSLGRKANYGYTF
J: TRBJ2-7; size: once; V: TRBV10-3; D: TRBD2; DNA: TGTGCCATCAGCGACCGCAATAGCGGGAGCTCCTACGAGCAGTACTTC; CDR3: CAISDRNSGSSYEQYF